These 11 T cell receptor beta chains originate from one sample sequenced in a study of T-cell reconstitution after alpha-beta-depleted transplantation in children. Researchers prepared the TCRbeta library using unique molecular identifiers, the study reports. MiXCR, run by TCRdb on the PCR reads, gives a single entry per CDR3 protein. The table has more than 400,000 distinct CDR3 sequences, about an eighth seen once; the top ten hold approximately 15%. Sample: PBMCs, mostly from graft donor cells, taken 180 days after TCRalphabeta/CD19-depleted stem cell transplant. The receptors stem from a female patient aged 2-15 years who had a stem cell transplant for aplastic anemia, so the T cells may come from the graft donor.

The V gene is TRBV7-9, the J gene TRBJ2-1; either TRBD1 or TRBD2 may supply D (5 bases each). Trimming left V 0 bases short and J 8 bases short, with 14 bases between. The CDR3 contains 15 residues. Germline V CDR1 and CDR2: SEHNR, FQNEAQ (reference sequence). The CDR3, as DNA: TGTGCCAGCAGCTTAGCCCCTGGACCGGGGCATGAGCAGTTCTTC. This codes for CASSLAPGPGHEQFF.

This clonotype was detected ten times or more. The chain couples TRBV20-1 to TRBJ2-2; weak D call: TRBD2 (6 bases). V was cut by 4 bases and J by 1 base, with 10 bases left in between. CDR3 size: 14 residues. From germline, CDR1 is DFQATT and CDR2 SNEGSKA (reference sequence). DNA for the CDR3: TGCAGTGCTATGGGACTGCAGAACACCGGGGAGCTGTTTTTT. This codes for CSAMGLQNTGELFF.

V gene TRBV9 combines with J gene TRBJ2-7, with D tentatively TRBD2 (6 bases). V lost 4 bases to trimming and J lost 6 bases, with 23 bases between them. There are 16 residues in the CDR3. Germline values: CDR1 SGDLS, CDR2 YYNGEE. CDR3 DNA: TGTGCCAGCAGCAATCAACCGGGACTGGATCCCCTCGAGCAGTACTTC. Amino acid sequence: CASSNQPGLDPLEQYF.

The chain employs TRBV28 and TRBJ2-1; D not resolved. This CDR3 contains 15 residues. In germline, CDR1 is MDHEN, CDR2 SYDVKM. Deletions cut 9 bases from V and 4 bases from J, with 19 bases between. CDR3 in amino acids: CARTHDLICYNEQFF. The CDR3 bases are TGTGCCAGAACTCACGACCTAATCTGTTACAATGAGCAGTTCTTC.

The rearrangement joins TRBV25-1 to TRBJ2-5; D is possibly TRBD2 (5 bases). Trimming stripped 2 bases from V and 1 base from J, with 14 bases between. CDR3 size: 16 residues. Germline V CDR1 and CDR2: MGHDK, SYGVNS. The CDR3 coding sequence is TGTGCCAGCAGTGAAAGGGTCGATGGACTCCAAGAGACCCAGTACTTC. It translates to CASSERVDGLQETQYF.

This clonotype was detected a few times. This chain links TRBV29-1 with TRBJ1-1; D possibly corresponds to TRBD1 (5 bases). Germline CDR1 reads SQVTM; CDR2 reads ANQGSEA. There are 14 residues in the CDR3. V shed 4 bases and J shed 2 bases, with 14 bases lying between them. The chain's CDR3 is CSVVLTGVNTEAFF. The CDR3 coding sequence is TGCAGCGTTGTTTTAACAGGCGTTAACACTGAAGCTTTCTTT.

This clonotype has a count of ten or more. This chain uses TRBV6-1 with TRBJ1-2, with D tentatively TRBD1 (5 bases). Between the trimmed V and J ends, which lost 2 bases and 4 bases, there was a span of 11 bases. Germline lookup yields CDR1 MNHNS and CDR2 SASEGT. The CDR3 extends over 14 amino acids. CDR3 amino acids: CASSEPRDGYGYTF. CDR3 coding DNA: TGTGCCAGCAGTGAACCCCGGGACGGCTATGGCTACACCTTC.

This clonotype has more than one count but fewer than ten. The rearrangement uses TRBV25-1 and TRBJ2-2, with D hard to call. Germline lookup yields CDR1 MGHDK and CDR2 SYGVNS. Trimming left V 8 bases short and J 7 bases short, with 5 bases between. The CDR3 runs 10 residues. The CDR3 spells CASFLGELFF. CDR3 DNA sequence: TGTGCCAGCTTCCTCGGGGAGCTGTTTTTT.

This clonotype was found many times. This chain connects TRBV20-1 to TRBJ2-5, with D unclear. Trimming left V 2 bases short and J 5 bases short, with 3 bases between. Germline V CDR1 and CDR2: DFQATT, SNEGSKA (reference sequence). The CDR3 loop spans 10 amino acids. CDR3 bases: TGCAGTGCTAGATCGGAGACCCAGTACTTC. Residues: CSARSETQYF.

This clonotype was counted only a few times. This chain links TRBV20-1 with TRBJ1-5, with D perhaps TRBD1 (5 bases). Looked up from germline, CDR1 is DFQATT and CDR2 is SNEGSKA (reference sequence). This CDR3 has 10 amino acids. Trimming pared 7 bases from V and 16 bases from J, leaving 17 bases between. The CDR3 spells CSVPGKGFHF. DNA for the CDR3: TGCAGTGTCCCGGGCAAGGGGTTTCATTTT.

The chain has TRBV5-1 and TRBJ2-1, with D possibly TRBD2 on 7 matching bases. CDR1 SGHRS and CDR2 YFSETQ come from the germline V gene. V dropped 0 bases and J dropped 7 bases, with 14 bases sitting between them. The CDR3 runs 15 residues. The CDR3 reads CASSLGGGIWNEQFF. The CDR3 bases are TGCGCCAGCAGCTTGGGCGGGGGCATTTGGAATGAGCAGTTCTTC.